Listed here are 7 T cell receptor beta chains from one sample, sequenced in a study of cytomegalovirus exposure and HLA in healthy donors. PCR was performed using 60 Vbeta and 13 Jbeta primers. The table came from immunoSEQ multiplex PCR; TCRdb's copy has only in-frame clones and leaves some out. The sample includes approximately 150,000 clones, more than 80% seen only once; the top ten take approximately 7%. Material for sequencing was PBMCs. The receptor source for this set is a woman aged 25 to 39 in good health and CMV-seropositive.

The chain has TRBV4-3 and TRBJ2-3, with D perhaps TRBD1 (5 bases). The V end lost 0 bases, the J end lost 2 bases, and 15 bases lay between the germline ends. The CDR3 covers 17 residues. The V gene's germline CDR1 is LGHNA and CDR2 YSLEER. The CDR3 nucleotides read TGCGCCAGCAGCCAAGAAGTGGGGCTATTCCTCACAGATACGCAGTATTTT. Its protein is CASSQEVGLFLTDTQYF.

This chain links TRBV27 with TRBJ2-1, with 14 positions matching TRBD2. Germline trimming cut 6 bases from V and 7 bases from J; bases unmatched to any gene: 8. Germline V gives CDR1 MNHEY, CDR2 SMNVEV (reference sequence). The CDR3 extends over 16 amino acids. The CDR3 nucleotides read TGTGCCAGCAGCCGTAGACTAGCGGGGGGGCCTAATGAGCAGTTCTTC. It specifies CASSRRLAGGPNEQFF.

This clone has just one count. The J gene is TRBJ1-1, the V gene TRBV9, with unresolved D. Per the germline V gene, CDR1 is SGDLS and CDR2 is YYNGEE. This CDR3 is built from 14 residues. Between the trimmed V and J ends, which lost 4 bases and 8 bases, there was a span of 18 bases. CDR3 nucleotide sequence: TGTGCCAGCAGCCCCCGTTTGACCTCTAGGGAAGCTTTCTTT. The encoded protein is CASSPRLTSREAFF.

In its sample, this clone was seen a few times. The chain joins TRBV7-2 to TRBJ1-5, with D tentatively TRBD1 (5 bases). The CDR3 spans 13 residues. Germline lookup yields CDR1 SGHTA and CDR2 FQGNSA. Deletions cut 3 bases from V and 6 bases from J, with 9 bases between. CDR3: CASSFRVSQPQHF. DNA for the CDR3: TGTGCCAGCAGCTTCAGGGTTAGTCAGCCCCAGCATTTT. Full variable domain (rest looked up from reference TRBV7-2 and TRBJ1-5): GAGVSQSPSNKVTEKGKDVELRCDPISGHTALYWYRQSLGQGLEFLIYFQGNSAPDKSGLPSDRFSAERTGGSVSTLTIQRTQQEDSAVYLCASSFRVSQPQHFGDGTRLSIL.

This sequence joins TRBV25-1 and TRBJ2-3; 7 nucleotides align to TRBD1. The CDR3 has 17 residues. The germline V gene has CDR1 MGHDK and CDR2 SYGVNS. V was pared by 4 bases and J by 0 bases, with 10 bases of the junction left unmatched. CDR3 region: CASSVRRGLPSTDTQYF. The DNA of the CDR3 is TGTGCCAGCAGTGTTCGAAGGGGGCTCCCTAGCACAGATACGCAGTATTTT.

The rearrangement uses TRBV7-2 and TRBJ2-7, with 8 bases lining up with TRBD2. Unmatched junction bases numbered 3, after V lost 6 bases and J lost 2 bases. CDR1 SGHTA and CDR2 FQGNSA come from the germline V gene. The CDR3 has 13 amino acids. CDR3 residues: CASSWGLAYEQYF. The CDR3 DNA is TGTGCCAGCAGTTGGGGACTAGCCTACGAGCAGTACTTC. Looking up the rest from reference TRBV7-2 and TRBJ2-7 gives the full variable domain: GAGVSQSPSNKVTEKGKDVELRCDPISGHTALYWYRQSLGQGLEFLIYFQGNSAPDKSGLPSDRFSAERTGGSVSTLTIQRTQQEDSAVYLCASSWGLAYEQYFGPGTRLTVT.

J is TRBJ2-5 and V is TRBV5-1; D may be TRBD1 (5 bases). V gave up 1 base and J gave up 2 bases, with 12 bases separating them. The V gene's germline CDR1 is SGHRS and CDR2 YFSETQ. The CDR3 runs 15 residues. CDR3 protein: CASSLTPQAQETQYF. The CDR3 nucleotides are TGCGCCAGCAGCTTGACTCCACAGGCTCAAGAGACCCAGTACTTC.